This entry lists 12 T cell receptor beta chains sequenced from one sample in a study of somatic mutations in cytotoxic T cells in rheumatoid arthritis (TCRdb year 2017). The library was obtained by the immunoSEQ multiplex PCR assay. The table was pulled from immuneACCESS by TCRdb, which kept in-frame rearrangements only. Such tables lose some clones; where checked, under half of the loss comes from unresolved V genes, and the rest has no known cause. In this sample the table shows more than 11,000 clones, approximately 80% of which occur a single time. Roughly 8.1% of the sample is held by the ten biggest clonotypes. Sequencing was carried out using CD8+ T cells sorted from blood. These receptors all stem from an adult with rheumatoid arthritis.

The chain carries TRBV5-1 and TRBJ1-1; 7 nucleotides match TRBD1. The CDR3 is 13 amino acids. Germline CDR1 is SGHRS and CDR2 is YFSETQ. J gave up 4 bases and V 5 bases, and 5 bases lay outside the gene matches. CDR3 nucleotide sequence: TGCGCCAGCAGACAGGGGTCGGGCACTGAAGCTTTCTTT. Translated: CASRQGSGTEAFF.

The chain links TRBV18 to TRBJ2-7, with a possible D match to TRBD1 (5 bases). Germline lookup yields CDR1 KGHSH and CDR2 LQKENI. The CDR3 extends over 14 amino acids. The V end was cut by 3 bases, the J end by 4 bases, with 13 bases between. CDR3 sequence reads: CASSPPVPGYEQYF. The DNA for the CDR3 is TGTGCCAGCTCACCGCCGGTCCCAGGGTACGAGCAGTACTTC.

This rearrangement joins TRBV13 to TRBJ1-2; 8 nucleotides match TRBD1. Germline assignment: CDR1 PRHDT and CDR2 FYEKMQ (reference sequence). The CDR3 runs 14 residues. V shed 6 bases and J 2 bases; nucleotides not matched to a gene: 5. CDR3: CASSSGDRNYGYTF. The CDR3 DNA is TGTGCCAGCAGTTCCGGGGACAGGAACTATGGCTACACCTTC. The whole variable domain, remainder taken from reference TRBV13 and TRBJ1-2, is AAGVIQSPRHLIKEKRETATLKCYPIPRHDTVYWYQQGPGQDPQFLISFYEKMQSDKGSIPDRFSAQQFSDYHSELNMSSLELGDSALYFCASSSGDRNYGYTFGSGTRLTVV.

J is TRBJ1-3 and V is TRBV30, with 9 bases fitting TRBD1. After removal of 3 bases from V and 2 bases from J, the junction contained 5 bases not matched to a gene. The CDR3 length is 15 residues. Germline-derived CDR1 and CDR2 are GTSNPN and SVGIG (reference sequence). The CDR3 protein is CAWRAGQGPGNTIYF. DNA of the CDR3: TGTGCCTGGAGGGCGGGACAGGGTCCTGGAAACACCATATATTTT.

The CDR3 DNA reads as TGCAGCGTTGATAAGGGCACTGGGGCCAACGTCCTGACTTTC. Translated, it gives CSVDKGTGANVLTF. The chain recombines TRBV29-1 with TRBJ2-6; D remains ambiguous. V was pared by 3 bases and J by 2 bases, with 8 bases between. The CDR3 loop spans 14 amino acids. Germline CDR1 and CDR2: SQVTM and ANQGSEA.

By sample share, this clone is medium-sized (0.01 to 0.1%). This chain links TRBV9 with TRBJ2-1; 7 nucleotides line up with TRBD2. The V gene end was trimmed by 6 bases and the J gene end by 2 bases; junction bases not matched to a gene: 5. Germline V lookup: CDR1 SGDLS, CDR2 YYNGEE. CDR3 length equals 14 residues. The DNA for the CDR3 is TGTGCCAGCAATAGGGGACTACCCTACAATGAGCAGTTCTTC. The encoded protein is CASNRGLPYNEQFF.

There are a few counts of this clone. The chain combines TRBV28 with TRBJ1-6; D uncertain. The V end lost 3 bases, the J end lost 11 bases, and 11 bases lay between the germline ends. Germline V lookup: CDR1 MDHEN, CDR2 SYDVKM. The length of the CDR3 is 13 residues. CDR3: CASSLRERTPLHF. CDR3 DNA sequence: TGTGCCAGCAGTTTGCGGGAGAGGACACCCCTCCACTTT.

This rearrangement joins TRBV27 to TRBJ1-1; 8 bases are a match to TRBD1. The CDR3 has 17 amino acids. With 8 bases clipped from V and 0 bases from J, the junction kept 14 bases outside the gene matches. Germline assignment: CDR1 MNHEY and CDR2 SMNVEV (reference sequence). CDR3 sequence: CASGKDRVTQMNTEAFF. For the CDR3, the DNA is TGTGCCAGCGGCAAGGACAGGGTTACCCAAATGAACACTGAAGCTTTCTTT.

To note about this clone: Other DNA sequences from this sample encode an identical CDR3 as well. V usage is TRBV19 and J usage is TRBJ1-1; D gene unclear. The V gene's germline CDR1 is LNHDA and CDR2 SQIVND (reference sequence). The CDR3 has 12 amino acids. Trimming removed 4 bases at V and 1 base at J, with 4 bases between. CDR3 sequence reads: CASSTSNTEAFF. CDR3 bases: TGTGCCAGTAGTACCTCGAACACTGAAGCTTTCTTT.

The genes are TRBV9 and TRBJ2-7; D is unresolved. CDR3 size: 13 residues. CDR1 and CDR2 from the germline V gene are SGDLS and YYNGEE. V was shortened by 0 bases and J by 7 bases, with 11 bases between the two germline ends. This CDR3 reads CASSVDSGYEQYF. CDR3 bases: TGTGCCAGCAGCGTAGACTCCGGCTATGAGCAGTACTTC. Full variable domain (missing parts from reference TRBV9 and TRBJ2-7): DSGVTQTPKHLITATGQRVTLRCSPRSGDLSVYWYQQSLDQGLQFLIQYYNGEERAKGNILERFSAQQFPDLHSELNLSSLELGDSALYFCASSVDSGYEQYFGPGTRLTVT.

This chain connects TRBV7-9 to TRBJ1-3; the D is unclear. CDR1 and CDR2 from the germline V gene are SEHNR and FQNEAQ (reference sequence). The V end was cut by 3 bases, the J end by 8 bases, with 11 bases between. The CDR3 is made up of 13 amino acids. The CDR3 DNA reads TGTGCCAGCAGCTTCCCCTTAAGGGACACCATATATTTT. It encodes CASSFPLRDTIYF.

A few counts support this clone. CDR3 region: CASQTDGGTEAFF. CDR3 DNA: TGTGCCAGCCAGACAGATGGTGGCACTGAAGCTTTCTTT. The gene calls are TRBV2 and TRBJ1-1; D possibly corresponds to TRBD1 (5 bases). Trimming pared 8 bases from V and 4 bases from J, leaving 14 bases between. The CDR3 runs to 13 residues. CDR1 and CDR2 (germline): SNHLY, FYNNEI.